This T cell receptor beta chain is from a study of blood T cell repertoires in COVID-19. The germline CDR1 and CDR2 sequences are MDHEN and SYDVKM. The CDR3 spans 17 residues. V was clipped by 5 bases and J by 0 bases; unmatched bases: 13. Participants came from some 23 US areas, aged roughly 18 to 95 years. Clinical histories supplied by participants themselves formed the basis of cohort assignment. Libraries were prepared by immunoSEQ multiplex PCR; TCRdb keeps only in-frame clonotypes and omits some of them. Seen here are more than 250,000 clones, 90% observed once, and the top ten hold approximately 1.5%.

The sequencing input was PBMCs or T cells enriched from blood (not recorded which). The source of this sequence is a woman aged 18 to 35 with acute COVID-19. This chain joins TRBV28 and TRBJ2-7; 7 bases are a match to TRBD1. Here the CDR3 reads CASSPISTGAYSYEQYF. CDR3 nucleotide sequence: TGTGCCAGCAGTCCAATCTCCACAGGGGCTTACTCCTACGAGCAGTACTTC. Full variable domain (outside the CDR3, taken from reference TRBV28 and TRBJ2-7): DVKVTQSSRYLVKRTGEKVFLECVQDMDHENMFWYRQDPGLGLRLIYFSYDVKMKEKGDIPEGYSVSREKKERFSLILESASTNQTSMYLCASSPISTGAYSYEQYFGPGTRLTVT.